The source of this T cell receptor (beta chain) is a study of shared clonotypes between healthy human individuals. Across the whole study: Each donor's CD4 naive and CD4 memory cells filled three plates apiece, CD8 naive two, and CD8 memory one.

The deep-level immunoSEQ assay was used. Sequenced by immunoSEQ multiplex PCR; TCRdb stores in-frame clones only, minus some. The sample shows some 2.3 million clones, over 90% of them seen only once. The CDR3 loop spans 15 amino acids. CDR1 and CDR2 (germline): MDHEN, SYDVKM. Germline trimming cut 5 bases from V and 8 bases from J; bases unmatched to any gene: 9. The chain is built from TRBV28 and TRBJ1-3; TRBD1 aligns across 10 bases. This clonotype was sampled from a man between 18 and 35 years old in good health. Some clones in this sample may be carry-over from other donors' samples. The sample comprised naive CD4+ T cells from PBMCs. As to subset: CD45RA+ positively selected. The CDR3 nucleotides read TGTGCCAGCAGTCCATCTACGGGACAGGGGTACACCATATATTTT. It translates to CASSPSTGQGYTIYF. The full variable domain, completed using reference TRBV28 and TRBJ1-3, is DVKVTQSSRYLVKRTGEKVFLECVQDMDHENMFWYRQDPGLGLRLIYFSYDVKMKEKGDIPEGYSVSREKKERFSLILESASTNQTSMYLCASSPSTGQGYTIYFGEGSWLTVV.